The present TCR beta chain was sequenced within a study of neurological immune-mediated disorders. Study-wide results and limits: There were no CDR3 amino acid sequences shared by expanded clones across subjects, a result suggesting private repertoires in all groups. The greatest TCR clonal expansion appeared in HTLV-1-associated myelopathy and the smallest, falling below healthy controls, in multiple sclerosis.

Ten or more counts support this clonotype. Antigen specificity is unknown. The sorted libraries took about a million CD4+ or CD8+ T cells. The making of cDNA relied on 5'RACE with 10-nucleotide random UMIs. TCRdb fed the 5' RACE reads into MiXCR, producing one record per CDR3 protein. The data hold more than 30,000 distinct CDR3 sequences, with 4% observed a single time. The sequenced material came from CD4+ T cells from blood. The sequence derives from a woman in her thirties or forties in good health.

CDR3 in amino acids: CASLKGGGAYNEQFF. In nucleotides, the CDR3 is TGTGCCAGCCTGAAAGGCGGGGGCGCCTACAATGAGCAGTTCTTC. The chain couples TRBV12-3 or TRBV12-4 to TRBJ2-1, with D possibly being TRBD2 (7 bases). CDR3 size: 15 residues. V lost 8 bases, J lost 2 bases, and 16 bases lay in between.